What follows is one T cell receptor beta chain and its context. The antigen is undetermined. The CDR3 length is 15 residues. Germline CDR1 and CDR2: MDHEN and SYDVKM. V was pared by 2 bases and J by 2 bases, with 6 bases of the junction left unmatched. The data are from a study of cytomegalovirus exposure and HLA in healthy donors. Study-wide background: Prior work identified about 120 million unique TCR beta sequences in 190 million or so T cells. Findings of the study overall: Owing to their indistinguishability, certain V segments, notably TRBV6-2 and TRBV6-3, were excluded. A later analysis associated 16,951 TCR beta sequences with HLA alleles at a 0.05 false discovery rate.

A multiplex PCR was run with 60 Vbeta primers and 13 Jbeta primers. Profiling relied on immunoSEQ multiplex PCR, and the TCRdb table lists in-frame clones only, not all of them. Of about 91,000 clones listed, more than 75% are singletons. The sequence was obtained from a man aged 25 to 40 in good health and CMV-seropositive. The V gene is TRBV28, the J gene TRBJ2-7; 7 nucleotides line up with TRBD1. Sequencing was performed on PBMCs. The CDR3 coding sequence is TGTGCCAGCAGTTTACCCCGGGACAGAGCCTACGAGCAGTACTTC. Amino acids: CASSLPRDRAYEQYF.